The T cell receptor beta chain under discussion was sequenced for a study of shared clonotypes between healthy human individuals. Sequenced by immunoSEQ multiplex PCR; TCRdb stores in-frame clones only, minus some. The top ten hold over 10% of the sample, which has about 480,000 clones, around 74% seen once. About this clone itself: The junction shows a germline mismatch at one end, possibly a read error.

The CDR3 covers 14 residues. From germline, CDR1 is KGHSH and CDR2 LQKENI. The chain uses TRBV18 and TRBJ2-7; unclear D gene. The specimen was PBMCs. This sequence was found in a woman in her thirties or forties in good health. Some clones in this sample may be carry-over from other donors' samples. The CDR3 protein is CASSPISPSNEQYF. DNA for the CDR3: TGTGCCAGCTCACCAATTAGCCCCTCCAACGAGCAGTACTTC.